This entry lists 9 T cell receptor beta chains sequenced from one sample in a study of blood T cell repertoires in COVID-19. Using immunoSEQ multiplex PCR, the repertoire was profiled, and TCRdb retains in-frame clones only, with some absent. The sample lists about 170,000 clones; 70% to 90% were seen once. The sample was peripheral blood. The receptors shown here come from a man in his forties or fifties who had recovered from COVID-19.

CDR3 DNA sequence: TGTGCCTCCCCGAGGGGGTCGGGACGAAGCAATCAGCCCCAGCATTTT. Its translation: CASPRGSGRSNQPQHF. The gene calls are TRBV27 and TRBJ1-5; D is possibly TRBD1 (6 bases). The V gene's germline CDR1 is MNHEY and CDR2 SMNVEV (reference sequence). The CDR3 is made up of 16 amino acids. The V and J ends lost 11 bases and 1 base respectively, with 21 bases between them.

The CDR3 DNA sequence: TGTGCCAGCAGCCCCTGGCGGGAGGCCCCAGCTCACTCTGGAAACACCATATATTTT. It is translated as CASSPWREAPAHSGNTIYF. The rearrangement links TRBV7-2 to TRBJ1-3; D unclear. The V end was cut by 5 bases, the J end by 0 bases, with 23 bases between. CDR1 SGHTA and CDR2 FQGNSA come from the germline V gene. This CDR3 is built from 19 residues.

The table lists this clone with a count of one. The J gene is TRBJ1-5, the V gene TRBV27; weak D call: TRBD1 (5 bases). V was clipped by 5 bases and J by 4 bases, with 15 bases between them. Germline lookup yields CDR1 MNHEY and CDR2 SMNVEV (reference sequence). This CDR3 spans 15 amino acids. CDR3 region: CASSPLWGENQPQHF. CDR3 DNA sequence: TGTGCCAGCAGTCCCCTGTGGGGGGAGAATCAGCCCCAGCATTTT.

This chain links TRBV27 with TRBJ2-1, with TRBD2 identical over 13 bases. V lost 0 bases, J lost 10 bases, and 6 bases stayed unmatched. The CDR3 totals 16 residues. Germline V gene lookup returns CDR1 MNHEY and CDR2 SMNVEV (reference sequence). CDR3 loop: CASSLSIGLAGEEQFF. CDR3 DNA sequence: TGTGCCAGCAGTTTATCGATCGGACTAGCGGGAGAGGAGCAGTTCTTC.

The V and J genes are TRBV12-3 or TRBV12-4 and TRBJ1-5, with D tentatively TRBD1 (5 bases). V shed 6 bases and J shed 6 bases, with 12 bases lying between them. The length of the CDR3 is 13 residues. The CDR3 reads CASSRSGIQPQHF. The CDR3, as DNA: TGTGCCAGCAGCCGGTCAGGGATTCAGCCCCAGCATTTT.

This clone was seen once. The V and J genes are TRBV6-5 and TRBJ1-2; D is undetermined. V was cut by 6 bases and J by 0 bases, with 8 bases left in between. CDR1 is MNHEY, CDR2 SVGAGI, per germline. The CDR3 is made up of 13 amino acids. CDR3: CASRISANYGYTF. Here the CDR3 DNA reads TGTGCCAGCAGGATTTCGGCTAACTATGGCTACACCTTC.

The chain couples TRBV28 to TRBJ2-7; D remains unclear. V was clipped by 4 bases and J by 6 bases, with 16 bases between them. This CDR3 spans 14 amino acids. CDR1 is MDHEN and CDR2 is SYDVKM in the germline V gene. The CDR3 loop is CASSSPSYTTEQYF. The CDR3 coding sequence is TGTGCCAGCAGTTCCCCCTCTTACACAACCGAGCAGTACTTC.

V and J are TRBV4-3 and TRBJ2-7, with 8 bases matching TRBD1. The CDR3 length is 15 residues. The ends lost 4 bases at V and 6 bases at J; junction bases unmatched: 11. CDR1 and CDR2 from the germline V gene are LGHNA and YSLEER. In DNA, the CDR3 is TGCGCCAGCAGCCCACGGGACAGGATGGTTCGCGAGCAGTACTTC. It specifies CASSPRDRMVREQYF.

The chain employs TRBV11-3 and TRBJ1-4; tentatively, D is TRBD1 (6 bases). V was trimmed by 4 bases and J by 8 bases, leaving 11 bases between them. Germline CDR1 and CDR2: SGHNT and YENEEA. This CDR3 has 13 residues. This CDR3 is CASSSGTREKLFF. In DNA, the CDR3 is TGTGCCAGCAGCTCAGGGACAAGGGAAAAACTGTTTTTT.